This record concerns one T cell receptor beta chain sequence. Its antigen remains unknown. The read finishes 3 residues shy of the CDR3 end, and the germline J gene is used to complete it. Average input was approximately 1,200 ng genomic DNA for immunoSEQ TCR beta CDR3 amplification. Here immunoSEQ multiplex PCR was the method, and the copy in TCRdb shows in-frame clones only, minus some. The listing contains some 15,000 clones. This specimen comes from a study of T cells in women clearing cervical HPV infection. Study-wide context: Case blood was drawn when the lesion was first found; control blood after infection became undetectable. Study observations and caveats: Unknown T-cell numbers per sample may underlie the richness differences.

Per germline, CDR1 SEHNR and CDR2 FQNEAQ (reference sequence). Trimming cost V 5 bases and J 6 bases, with 14 bases left between them. This CDR3 comprises 13 residues. All donors had a single incident cervical HPV16 infection, not prevalent. Specimen: blood buffy coat. The rearrangement links TRBV7-9 to TRBJ2-7; D might be TRBD1 (6 bases). The origin of this receptor is a woman aged 18 to 69 with a cervical HPV16 infection that either progressed to CIN3+ or cleared (not recorded which). The covered CDR3 bases are TGTGCCAGCAGCACCCGAGGGGGTGGCGAG. It translates to CASSTRGGGE. The whole CDR3 sequence reads CASSTRGGGEQYF.